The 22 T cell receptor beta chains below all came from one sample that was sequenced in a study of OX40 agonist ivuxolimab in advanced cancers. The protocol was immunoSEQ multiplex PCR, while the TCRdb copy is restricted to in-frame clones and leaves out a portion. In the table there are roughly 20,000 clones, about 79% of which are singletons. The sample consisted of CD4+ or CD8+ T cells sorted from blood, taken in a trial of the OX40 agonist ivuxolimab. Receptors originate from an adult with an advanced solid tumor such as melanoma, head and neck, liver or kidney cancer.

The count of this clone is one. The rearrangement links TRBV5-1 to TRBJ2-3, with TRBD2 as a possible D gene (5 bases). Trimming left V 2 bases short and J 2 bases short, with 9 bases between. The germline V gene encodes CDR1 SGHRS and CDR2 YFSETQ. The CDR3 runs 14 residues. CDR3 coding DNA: TGCGCCAGCAGCTTTCGGGGTCCCACAGATACGCAGTATTTT. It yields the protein CASSFRGPTDTQYF.

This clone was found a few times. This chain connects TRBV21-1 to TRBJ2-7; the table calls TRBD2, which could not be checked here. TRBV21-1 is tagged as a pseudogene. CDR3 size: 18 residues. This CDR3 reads CASSNSGLAGPRAGEQYF. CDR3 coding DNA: TGTGCCAGCAGCAATTCGGGACTAGCGGGACCGAGGGCAGGCGAGCAGTACTTC.

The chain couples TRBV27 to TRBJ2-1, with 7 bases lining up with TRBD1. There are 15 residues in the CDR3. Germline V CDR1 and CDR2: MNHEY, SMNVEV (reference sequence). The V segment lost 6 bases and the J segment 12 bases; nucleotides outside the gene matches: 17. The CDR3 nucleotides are TGTGCCAGCAGCCATACGACAGGGCGTTCATATGGGCAGTTCTTC. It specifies CASSHTTGRSYGQFF.

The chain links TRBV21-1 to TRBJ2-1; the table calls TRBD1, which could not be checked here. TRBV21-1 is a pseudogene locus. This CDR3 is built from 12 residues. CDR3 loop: CASSKGRNEQFF. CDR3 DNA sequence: TGTGCCAGCAGCAAAGGCAGGAATGAGCAGTTCTTC.

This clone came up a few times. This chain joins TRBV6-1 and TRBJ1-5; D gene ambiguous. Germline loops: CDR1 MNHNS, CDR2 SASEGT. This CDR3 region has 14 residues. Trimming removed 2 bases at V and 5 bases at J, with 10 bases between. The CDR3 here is CASSESLLHQPQHF. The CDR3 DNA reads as TGTGCCAGCAGTGAATCCTTATTACATCAGCCCCAGCATTTT.

The CDR3 spells CASSVGGTEQETQYF. The CDR3, as DNA: TGTGCCAGCAGCGTAGGGGGGACAGAGCAAGAGACCCAGTACTTC. This chain joins TRBV9 and TRBJ2-5; 7 nucleotides agree with TRBD1. V was clipped by 0 bases and J by 2 bases; unmatched bases: 4. Per the germline V gene, CDR1 is SGDLS and CDR2 is YYNGEE. The CDR3 is 15 amino acids.

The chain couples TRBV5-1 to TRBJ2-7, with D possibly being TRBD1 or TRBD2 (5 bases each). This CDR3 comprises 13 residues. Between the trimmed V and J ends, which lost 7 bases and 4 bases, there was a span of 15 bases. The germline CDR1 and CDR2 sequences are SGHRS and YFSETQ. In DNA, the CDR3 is TGCGCCAGCGCCAAGGGGAGTTTTTACGAGCAGTACTTC. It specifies CASAKGSFYEQYF.

This CDR3 is CASSLRRSTDTQYF. Written as DNA, the CDR3 is TGTGCCAGCAGTTTACGCAGAAGCACAGATACGCAGTATTTT. The chain joins TRBV28 to TRBJ2-3; no definite D call. The CDR3 consists of 14 residues. The germline CDR1 and CDR2 sequences are MDHEN and SYDVKM. The ends were cut back, 2 bases at V and 0 bases at J, with 6 bases in the middle.

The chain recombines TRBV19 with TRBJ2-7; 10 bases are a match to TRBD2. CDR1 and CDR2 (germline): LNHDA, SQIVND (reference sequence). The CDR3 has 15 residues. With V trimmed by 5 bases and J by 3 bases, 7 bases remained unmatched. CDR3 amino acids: CASSSTAGGFYEQYF. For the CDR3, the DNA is TGTGCCAGTAGTTCGACAGCGGGAGGGTTCTACGAGCAGTACTTC.

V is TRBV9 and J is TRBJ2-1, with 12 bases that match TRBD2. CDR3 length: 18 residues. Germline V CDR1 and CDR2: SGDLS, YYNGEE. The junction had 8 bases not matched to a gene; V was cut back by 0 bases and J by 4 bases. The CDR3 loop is CASSVDLGLAGPYNEQFF. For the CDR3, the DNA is TGTGCCAGCAGCGTAGATTTAGGACTAGCGGGACCGTACAATGAGCAGTTCTTC.

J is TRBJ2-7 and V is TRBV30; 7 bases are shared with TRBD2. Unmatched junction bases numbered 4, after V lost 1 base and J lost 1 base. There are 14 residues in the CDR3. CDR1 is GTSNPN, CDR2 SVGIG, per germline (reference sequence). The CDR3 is CAWSGGRGSYEQYF. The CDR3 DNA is TGTGCCTGGAGTGGCGGGAGAGGTTCCTACGAGCAGTACTTC.

The DNA of the CDR3 is TGTGCCAGCAGCGCTGACAGGGGAAGCTATGGCTACACCTTC. This encodes CASSADRGSYGYTF. The chain joins TRBV7-8 to TRBJ1-2; 8 nucleotides line up with TRBD1. Trimming at V came to 5 bases and at J to 4 bases, leaving 6 bases not matched to a gene. Germline lookup yields CDR1 SGHVS and CDR2 FQNEAQ. The CDR3 contains 14 residues. The full variable domain, in which reference TRBV7-8 and TRBJ1-2 provide the parts outside the CDR3, is GAGVSQSPRYKVAKRGQDVALRCDPISGHVSLFWYQQALGQGPEFLTYFQNEAQLDKSGLPSDRFFAERPEGSVSTLKIQRTQQEDSAVYLCASSADRGSYGYTFGSGTRLTVV.

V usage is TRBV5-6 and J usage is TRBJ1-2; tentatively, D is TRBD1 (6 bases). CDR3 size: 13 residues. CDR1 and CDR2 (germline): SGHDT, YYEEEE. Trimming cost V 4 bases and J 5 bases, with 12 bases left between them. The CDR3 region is CASSPDRTYGYTF. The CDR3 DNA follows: TGTGCCAGCAGCCCCGACAGGACTTATGGCTACACCTTC.

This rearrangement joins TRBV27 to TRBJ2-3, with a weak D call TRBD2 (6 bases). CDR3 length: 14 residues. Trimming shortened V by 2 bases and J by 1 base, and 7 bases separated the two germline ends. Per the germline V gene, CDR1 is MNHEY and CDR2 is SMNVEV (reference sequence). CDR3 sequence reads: CASSLGEGTDTQYF. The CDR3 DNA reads TGTGCCAGCAGTTTAGGGGAGGGCACAGATACGCAGTATTTT.

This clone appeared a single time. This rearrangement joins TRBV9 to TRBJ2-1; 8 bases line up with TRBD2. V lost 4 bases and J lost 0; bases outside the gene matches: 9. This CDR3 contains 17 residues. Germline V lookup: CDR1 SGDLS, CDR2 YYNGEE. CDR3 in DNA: TGTGCCAGCAGCCCATACAAAGCGGGAGCCTCCTACAATGAGCAGTTCTTC. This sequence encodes CASSPYKAGASYNEQFF.

The CDR3 spells CASSRTEYPTDTQYF. In DNA, the CDR3 is TGTGCCAGTAGTCGGACCGAGTACCCCACAGATACGCAGTATTTT. The chain combines TRBV19 with TRBJ2-3; D call uncertain. The V and J ends lost 5 bases and 2 bases respectively, with 14 bases between them. CDR1 is LNHDA, CDR2 SQIVND, per germline (reference sequence). This CDR3 comprises 15 residues.

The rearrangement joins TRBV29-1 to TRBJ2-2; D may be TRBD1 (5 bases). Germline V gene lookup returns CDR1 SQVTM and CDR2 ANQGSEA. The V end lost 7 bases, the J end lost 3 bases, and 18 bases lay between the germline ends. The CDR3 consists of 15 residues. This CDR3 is CSAAWSGIDTGELFF. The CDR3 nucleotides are TGCAGCGCTGCCTGGTCAGGGATCGACACCGGGGAGCTGTTTTTT.

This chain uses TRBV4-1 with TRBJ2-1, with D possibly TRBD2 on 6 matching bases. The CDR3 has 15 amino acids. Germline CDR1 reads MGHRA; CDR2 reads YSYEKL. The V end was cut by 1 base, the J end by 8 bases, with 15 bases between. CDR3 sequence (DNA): TGCGCCAGCAGCCAAGGAGGACTCTCGGGGGATGAGCAGTTCTTC. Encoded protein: CASSQGGLSGDEQFF.

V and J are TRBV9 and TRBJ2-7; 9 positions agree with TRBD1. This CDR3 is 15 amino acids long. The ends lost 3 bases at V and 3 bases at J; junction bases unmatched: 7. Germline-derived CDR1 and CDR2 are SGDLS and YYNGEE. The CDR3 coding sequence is TGTGCCAGCAGCGGCGGACAGGGGTTGGACTACGAGCAGTACTTC. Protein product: CASSGGQGLDYEQYF.

DNA of the CDR3: TGTGCCAGCAACCAGGGGCTTGATTCACCCCTCCACTTT. Residues: CASNQGLDSPLHF. The chain employs TRBV2 and TRBJ1-6, with a possible D match to TRBD1 (6 bases). Germline-derived CDR1 and CDR2 are SNHLY and FYNNEI. CDR3 length: 13 amino acids. V lost 7 bases and J 8 bases, leaving 12 bases between the germline ends.

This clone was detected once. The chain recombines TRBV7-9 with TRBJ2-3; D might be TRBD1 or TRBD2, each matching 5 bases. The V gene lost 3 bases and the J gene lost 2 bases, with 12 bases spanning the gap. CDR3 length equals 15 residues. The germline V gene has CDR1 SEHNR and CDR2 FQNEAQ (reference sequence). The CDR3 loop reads CASSFFQGPTDTQYF. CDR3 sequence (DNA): TGTGCCAGCAGCTTTTTCCAGGGACCCACAGATACGCAGTATTTT.

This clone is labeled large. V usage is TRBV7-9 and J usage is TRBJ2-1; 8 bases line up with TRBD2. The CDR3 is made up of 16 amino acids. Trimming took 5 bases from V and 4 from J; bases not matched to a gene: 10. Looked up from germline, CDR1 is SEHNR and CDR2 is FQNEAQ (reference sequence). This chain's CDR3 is CASSIWGSGEYNEQFF. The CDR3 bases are TGTGCCAGCAGCATCTGGGGTAGCGGGGAATACAATGAGCAGTTCTTC.